One and the same sample provided the 27 T cell receptor beta chains below, sequenced in a study of cytomegalovirus exposure and HLA in healthy donors. The PCR had 60 Vbeta and 13 Jbeta primers. Clones were sequenced by immunoSEQ multiplex PCR, and TCRdb holds only the in-frame ones, with some missing. In the table there are tens of thousands of clones, under 85% of which are singletons. The sequenced sample was PBMCs. Receptor source: a young man in good health and CMV-seronegative.

This clone has just a few counts. The V and J genes are TRBV7-2 and TRBJ2-3, with D maybe TRBD2 (7 bases). Germline V lookup: CDR1 SGHTA, CDR2 FQGNSA. V lost 5 bases, J lost 2 bases, and 17 bases lay in between. This CDR3 is 16 amino acids long. Here the CDR3 reads CASSRGAGALTDTQYF. DNA for the CDR3: TGTGCCAGCAGCCGAGGGGCGGGGGCCCTCACAGATACGCAGTATTTT.

Only one count was recorded for this clone. This chain links TRBV9 with TRBJ2-2; TRBD2 is a possible D gene (5 bases). The CDR3 contains 16 residues. Germline assignment: CDR1 SGDLS and CDR2 YYNGEE. V was clipped by 3 bases and J by 1 base, with 13 bases between them. CDR3 in DNA: TGTGCCAGCAGCGCCGGAGGTGTAGGGAACACCGGGGAGCTGTTTTTT. It translates to CASSAGGVGNTGELFF. The full variable domain, completed using reference TRBV9 and TRBJ2-2, is DSGVTQTPKHLITATGQRVTLRCSPRSGDLSVYWYQQSLDQGLQFLIQYYNGEERAKGNILERFSAQQFPDLHSELNLSSLELGDSALYFCASSAGGVGNTGELFFGEGSRLTVL.

V is TRBV29-1 and J is TRBJ1-1; no reliable D call. The V gene lost 3 bases and the J gene lost 3 bases, with 11 bases spanning the gap. The CDR3 runs 13 residues. The germline V gene has CDR1 SQVTM and CDR2 ANQGSEA. This CDR3 reads CSVESSGYTEAFF. CDR3 coding DNA: TGCAGCGTTGAGTCTTCGGGGTACACTGAAGCTTTCTTT.

The V gene is TRBV5-1, the J gene TRBJ2-2; weak D call: TRBD1 (6 bases). The ends were cut back, 0 bases at V and 3 bases at J, with 12 bases in the middle. CDR1 and CDR2 (germline): SGHRS, YFSETQ. The CDR3 length is 16 residues. The chain's CDR3 is CASSLDPGADTGELFF. The CDR3 bases are TGCGCCAGCAGCTTGGATCCAGGGGCGGACACCGGGGAGCTGTTTTTT.

CDR3 loop: CASSYSGGWSGYTF. CDR3 nucleotides: TGTGCCAGCAGTTACTCGGGGGGTTGGTCTGGCTACACCTTC. V usage is TRBV27 and J usage is TRBJ1-2, with D maybe TRBD1 (5 bases). This CDR3 contains 14 residues. Germline loops: CDR1 MNHEY, CDR2 SMNVEV (reference sequence). The V gene lost 4 bases and the J gene lost 7 bases, with 16 bases spanning the gap.

This chain links TRBV7-9 with TRBJ2-7; D gene unclear. This CDR3 contains 16 residues. Deletions cut 1 base from V and 7 bases from J, with 20 bases between. The V gene's germline CDR1 is SEHNR and CDR2 FQNEAQ (reference sequence). CDR3 residues: CASSLDAMGQRWEQYF. In DNA, the CDR3 is TGTGCCAGCAGCTTAGACGCCATGGGCCAAAGGTGGGAGCAGTACTTC.

The J gene is TRBJ1-2, the V gene TRBV19; D uncertain. CDR1 and CDR2 (germline): LNHDA, SQIVND (reference sequence). The CDR3 runs 16 residues. Between the trimmed V and J ends, which lost 3 bases and 0 bases, there was a span of 14 bases. CDR3 region: CASSIEGVQTNYGYTF. The DNA for the CDR3 is TGTGCCAGTAGTATTGAGGGCGTACAGACTAACTATGGCTACACCTTC.

The chain uses TRBV6-1 and TRBJ1-1; D remains ambiguous. V shed 3 bases and J shed 0 bases, with 8 bases lying between them. The germline V gene has CDR1 MNHNS and CDR2 SASEGT. There are 14 residues in the CDR3. CDR3 in DNA: TGTGCCAGCAGTGATTACACCTTGAACACTGAAGCTTTCTTT. This codes for CASSDYTLNTEAFF.

This sequence joins TRBV5-1 and TRBJ1-1, with a possible D match to TRBD1 (6 bases). The V gene's germline CDR1 is SGHRS and CDR2 YFSETQ. Trimming took 4 bases from V and 0 from J, leaving 19 bases between them. This CDR3 is built from 17 residues. CDR3 protein: CASSQPQGRRMNTEAFF. The DNA for the CDR3 is TGCGCCAGCAGCCAACCACAGGGTAGGCGTATGAACACTGAAGCTTTCTTT.

This clone was found once. The genes are TRBV10-1 and TRBJ2-3; perhaps TRBD1 as D (6 bases). In germline, CDR1 is WNHNN, CDR2 SYGVQD (reference sequence). The CDR3 spans 13 residues. Trimming took 8 bases from V and 2 from J, leaving 11 bases between them. The CDR3 reads CASGGLSTDTQYF. The DNA of the CDR3 is TGCGCCAGCGGGGGCCTATCCACAGATACGCAGTATTTT.

This chain uses TRBV5-6 with TRBJ1-1; 9 bases match TRBD1. The CDR3 length is 15 residues. Germline CDR1 is SGHDT and CDR2 is YYEEEE. Losses at the gene ends were 1 base for V and 5 bases for J; bases not matched to a gene: 6. The CDR3 DNA is TGTGCCAGCAGCTTGTCCGCCGGGACAGGGACTGAAGCTTTCTTT. This codes for CASSLSAGTGTEAFF.

The gene calls are TRBV7-6 and TRBJ2-5, with TRBD1 matching over 7 bases. The end of the DNA fits TRBJ2-7 better, so the J call may be wrong. Per germline, CDR1 SGHVS and CDR2 FNYEAQ. This CDR3 comprises 13 residues. The CDR3 DNA reads as TGTGCCAGCAGCCCGGGACAGCTCTACGAGCAGTACTTC. Translated: CASSPGQLYEQYF.

The CDR3 DNA reads as TGTGCCAGTAGTATTAGGGGACAGGGACTTCGAAATGCCAACGTCCTGACTTTC. Protein: CASSIRGQGLRNANVLTF. The chain links TRBV19 to TRBJ2-6; 9 nucleotides match TRBD1. V was clipped by 3 bases and J by 7 bases; unmatched bases: 13. Germline CDR1 and CDR2: LNHDA and SQIVND (reference sequence). The CDR3 runs 18 residues.

The chain joins TRBV28 to TRBJ1-4; weak D call: TRBD1 (5 bases). V gave up 2 bases and J gave up 8 bases, with 12 bases separating them. CDR3 length equals 14 residues. In germline, CDR1 is MDHEN, CDR2 SYDVKM. The CDR3 DNA follows: TGTGCCAGCAGTTTACCGGGGGGAGGGGAAAAACTGTTTTTT. It is translated as CASSLPGGGEKLFF.

V usage is TRBV6-5 and J usage is TRBJ1-6; a weak D match, TRBD1 (5 bases). Germline values: CDR1 MNHEY, CDR2 SVGAGI. The CDR3 covers 16 residues. V lost 4 bases, J lost 7 bases, and 17 bases lay in between. The CDR3 here is CASSSIQEIGNSPLHF. The CDR3 DNA is TGTGCCAGCAGTTCGATACAGGAGATCGGAAATTCACCCCTCCACTTT.

This chain connects TRBV9 to TRBJ1-1; D might be TRBD1 (5 bases). This CDR3 region has 13 residues. CDR1 is SGDLS and CDR2 is YYNGEE in the germline V gene. V shed 5 bases and J shed 0 bases, with 8 bases lying between them. Here the CDR3 DNA reads TGTGCCAGCAGTAGACAGTTGAACACTGAAGCTTTCTTT. Its protein is CASSRQLNTEAFF.

The V and J genes are TRBV10-3 and TRBJ1-1; D remains ambiguous. The CDR3 sequence is 12 residues long. V was cut by 7 bases and J by 1 base, with 7 bases left in between. CDR1 is ENHRY, CDR2 SYGVKD, per germline. CDR3 sequence (DNA): TGTGCCATCATGAGCGGGAACACTGAAGCTTTCTTT. Translation: CAIMSGNTEAFF.

The V gene is TRBV27, the J gene TRBJ1-2, with a tentative D call TRBD1 (5 bases). CDR3 length equals 14 residues. CDR1 and CDR2 (germline): MNHEY, SMNVEV (reference sequence). V shed 5 bases and J shed 2 bases, with 12 bases lying between them. The CDR3 sequence is CASSPPDMNYGYTF. The CDR3 DNA reads TGTGCCAGCAGTCCGCCGGACATGAACTATGGCTACACCTTC.

CDR3 sequence reads: CASSLFRPDLDEKLFF. CDR3 nucleotides: TGTGCCAGCAGCTTATTCCGCCCGGACTTGGATGAAAAACTGTTTTTT. The rearrangement uses TRBV7-2 and TRBJ1-4; D unresolved. Germline V gene lookup returns CDR1 SGHTA and CDR2 FQGNSA. The CDR3 loop spans 16 amino acids. The germline V and J ends were trimmed by 2 bases and 6 bases, with 16 bases remaining between them.

CDR3 sequence (DNA): TGTGCCAGCTCCGACTCGGGACTCCAGAACACTGAAGCTTTCTTT. Amino acid sequence: CASSDSGLQNTEAFF. The chain links TRBV18 to TRBJ1-1, with D perhaps matching TRBD1 (5 bases). V lost 6 bases and J lost 1, with 15 bases in between. CDR1 and CDR2 (germline): KGHSH, LQKENI. The CDR3 spans 15 residues.

The chain couples TRBV7-2 to TRBJ2-7, with TRBD1 matching over 7 bases. V shed 6 bases, J shed 3 bases, and the junction held 11 bases outside the gene matches. Germline CDR1 reads SGHTA; CDR2 reads FQGNSA. The CDR3 is 15 amino acids. CDR3 coding DNA: TGTGCCAGCAGGGAAGCCCGGGACAGCCACTACGAGCAGTACTTC. Encoded protein: CASREARDSHYEQYF.

V usage is TRBV12-5 and J usage is TRBJ1-4; TRBD1 agrees at 10 bases. Trimming cost V 5 bases and J 3 bases; bases outside gene matches: 6. Per germline, CDR1 LGHNT and CDR2 FRNRAP. The CDR3 has 16 amino acids. CDR3 sequence (DNA): TGTGCTAGTGGTCCCCTGGGACAGGGGCCTAATGAAAAACTGTTTTTT. Its translation is CASGPLGQGPNEKLFF.

Only one count was recorded for this clone. The CDR3 loop reads CASSLAGTAEAFF. The CDR3 DNA sequence: TGCGCCAGCAGCTTGGCCGGGACTGCTGAAGCTTTCTTT. This chain uses TRBV5-1 with TRBJ1-1; maybe TRBD1 (5 bases). CDR3 length: 13 residues. V was shortened by 0 bases and J by 6 bases, with 9 bases between the two germline ends. Germline-derived CDR1 and CDR2 are SGHRS and YFSETQ. Filled out from reference TRBV5-1 and TRBJ1-1, the complete variable domain reads KAGVTQTPRYLIKTRGQQVTLSCSPISGHRSVSWYQQTPGQGLQFLFEYFSETQRNKGNFPGRFSGRQFSNSRSEMNVSTLELGDSALYLCASSLAGTAEAFFGQGTRLTVV.

The rearrangement uses TRBV5-1 and TRBJ1-1; TRBD1 matches 7 bases. CDR3 length equals 16 residues. Germline CDR1 is SGHRS and CDR2 is YFSETQ. Trimming at V came to 0 bases and at J to 0 bases, leaving 5 bases not matched to a gene. DNA for the CDR3: TGCGCCAGCAGCTTGGCGGGGACAGTCATGAACACTGAAGCTTTCTTT. This sequence encodes CASSLAGTVMNTEAFF.

The chain uses TRBV28 and TRBJ2-7, with 7 bases that match TRBD1. V trimming: 3 bases; J trimming: 4 bases; junction bases outside the gene matches: 9. Germline-derived CDR1 and CDR2 are MDHEN and SYDVKM. This CDR3 contains 15 residues. CDR3 loop: CASSFGGQPIYEQYF. DNA for the CDR3: TGTGCCAGCAGTTTTGGGGGACAGCCCATATACGAGCAGTACTTC.

The V call is TRBV13, the J call TRBJ1-2, with 8 bases fitting TRBD1. This CDR3 has 13 residues. The germline gives CDR1 PRHDT, CDR2 FYEKMQ (reference sequence). The V and J ends lost 6 bases and 0 bases, in that order; junction bases with no gene match: 0. In nucleotides, the CDR3 is TGTGCCAGCAGGGACAGGGCTAACTATGGCTACACCTTC. This translates into CASRDRANYGYTF.

The count of this clone is one. V is TRBV5-1 and J is TRBJ1-6; D might be TRBD1 (5 bases). V was cut by 0 bases and J by 9 bases, with 13 bases left in between. The CDR3 has 15 amino acids. Germline values: CDR1 SGHRS, CDR2 YFSETQ. CDR3 amino acids: CASSLEGAVSSPLHF. DNA for the CDR3: TGCGCCAGCAGCTTGGAAGGGGCTGTATCTTCACCCCTCCACTTT.